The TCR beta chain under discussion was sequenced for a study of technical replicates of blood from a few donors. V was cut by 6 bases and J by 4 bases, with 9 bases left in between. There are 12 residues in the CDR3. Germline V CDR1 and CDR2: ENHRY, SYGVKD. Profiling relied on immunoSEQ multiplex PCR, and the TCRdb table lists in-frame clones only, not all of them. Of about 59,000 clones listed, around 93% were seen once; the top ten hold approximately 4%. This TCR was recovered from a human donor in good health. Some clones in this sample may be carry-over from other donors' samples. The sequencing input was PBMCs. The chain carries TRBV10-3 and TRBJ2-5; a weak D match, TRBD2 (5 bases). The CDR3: CAISRGRETQYF. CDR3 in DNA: TGTGCCATCAGCCGGGGTCGAGAGACCCAGTACTTC.